This T cell receptor beta chain was obtained from a study of blood T cells in healthy people across ages. Study results and limitations: A roughly linear fall in TCR beta diversity per million T cells was seen with increasing age.

Then a second PCR, running about 6 to 12 cycles, was carried out with a sample-barcoded 5' primer and a J-beta primer mix. TCRdb reanalysed the 5' RACE reads using MiXCR and keeps one entry per CDR3 protein. The table has roughly 1,100,000 distinct CDR3 sequences, around 27% seen once; the top ten hold approximately 0.79%. There were at least 6 micrograms of total RNA extracted from every sample. Regarding this clonotype: Its antigen is still unknown.

These same records also appear under a second study, on T cells of mothers and their children. That paper adds: All donors were healthy and Caucasian; they were a few mothers and their six children. The overlap seen between related mothers and children slightly exceeded that of unrelated pairs, though not significantly.

This sequence originates from a girl aged 2-10 years in good health. The sequenced material came from blood.

The CDR3 DNA sequence: TGTGCCAGCAGTTTCGGGGTTTTGACAGATACGCAGTATTTT. Amino acids: CASSFGVLTDTQYF. This chain links TRBV27 with TRBJ2-3, with D possibly TRBD2 on 5 matching bases. The CDR3 totals 14 residues. Trimming took 3 bases from V and 3 from J, leaving 10 bases between them. Germline V lookup: CDR1 MNHEY, CDR2 SMNVEV (reference sequence).